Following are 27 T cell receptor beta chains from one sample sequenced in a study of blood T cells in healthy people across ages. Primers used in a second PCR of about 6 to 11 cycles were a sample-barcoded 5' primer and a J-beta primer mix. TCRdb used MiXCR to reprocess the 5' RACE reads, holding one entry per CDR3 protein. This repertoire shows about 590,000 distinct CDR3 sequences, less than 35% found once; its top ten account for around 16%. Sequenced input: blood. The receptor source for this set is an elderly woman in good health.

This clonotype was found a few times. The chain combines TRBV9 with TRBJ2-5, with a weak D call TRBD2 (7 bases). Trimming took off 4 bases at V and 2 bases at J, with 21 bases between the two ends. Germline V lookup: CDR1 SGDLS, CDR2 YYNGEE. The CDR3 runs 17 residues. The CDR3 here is CASSRGASGPFQETQYF. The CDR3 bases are TGTGCCAGCAGCCGGGGGGCTAGCGGCCCCTTTCAAGAGACCCAGTACTTC.

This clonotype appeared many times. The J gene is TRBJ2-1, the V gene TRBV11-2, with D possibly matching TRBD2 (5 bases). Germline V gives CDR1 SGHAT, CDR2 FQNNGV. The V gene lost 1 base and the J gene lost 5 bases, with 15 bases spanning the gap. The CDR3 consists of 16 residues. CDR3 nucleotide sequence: TGTGCCAGCAGCTTAGGGCCAGCGGAGATAAACAATGAGCAGTTCTTC. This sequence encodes CASSLGPAEINNEQFF.

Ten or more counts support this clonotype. This CDR3 reads CASSKAQDRVTYTQYF. Written as DNA, the CDR3 is TGTGCCAGCAGCAAAGCGCAGGACAGGGTAACTTATACGCAGTATTTT. The rearrangement links TRBV21-1 to TRBJ2-3; no DNA check was done on the table's D call, TRBD1. TRBV21-1 counts as a pseudogene. This CDR3 has 16 residues.

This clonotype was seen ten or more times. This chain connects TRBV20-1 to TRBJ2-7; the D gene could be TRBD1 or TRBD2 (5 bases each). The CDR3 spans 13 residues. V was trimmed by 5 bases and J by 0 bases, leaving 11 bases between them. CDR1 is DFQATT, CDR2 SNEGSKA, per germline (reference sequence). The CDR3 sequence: CSAGTVNSYEQYF. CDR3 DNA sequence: TGCAGTGCTGGGACGGTGAACTCCTACGAGCAGTACTTC.

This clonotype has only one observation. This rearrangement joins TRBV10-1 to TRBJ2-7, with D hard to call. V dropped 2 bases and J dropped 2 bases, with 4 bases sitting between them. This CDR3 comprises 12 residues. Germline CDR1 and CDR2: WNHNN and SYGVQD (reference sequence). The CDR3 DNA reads TGCGCCAGCAGTGAGGGAGCCTACGAGCAGTACTTC. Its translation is CASSEGAYEQYF.

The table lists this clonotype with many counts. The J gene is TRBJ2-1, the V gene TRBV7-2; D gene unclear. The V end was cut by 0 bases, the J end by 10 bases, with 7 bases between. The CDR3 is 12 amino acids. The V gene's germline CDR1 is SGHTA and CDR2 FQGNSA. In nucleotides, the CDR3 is TGTGCCAGCAGCTTAGCGTGGGGAGAGCAGTTCTTC. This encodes CASSLAWGEQFF. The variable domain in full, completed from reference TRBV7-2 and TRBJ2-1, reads GAGVSQSPSNKVTEKGKDVELRCDPISGHTALYWYRQSLGQGLEFLIYFQGNSAPDKSGLPSDRFSAERTGGSVSTLTIQRTQQEDSAVYLCASSLAWGEQFFGPGTRLTVL.

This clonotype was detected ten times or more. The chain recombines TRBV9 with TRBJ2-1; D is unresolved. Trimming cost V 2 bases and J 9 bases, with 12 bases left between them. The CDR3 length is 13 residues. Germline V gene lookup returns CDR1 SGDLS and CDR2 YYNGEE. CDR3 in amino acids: CASSVLLGGEQFF. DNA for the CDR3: TGTGCCAGCAGCGTTTTGTTGGGCGGTGAGCAGTTCTTC.

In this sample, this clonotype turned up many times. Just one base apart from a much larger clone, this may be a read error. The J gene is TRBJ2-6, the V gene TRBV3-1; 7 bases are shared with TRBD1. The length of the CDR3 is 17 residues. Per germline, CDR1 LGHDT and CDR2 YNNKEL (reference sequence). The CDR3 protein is CASSPSGTASGANVRTF. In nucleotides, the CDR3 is TGTGCCAGCAGTCCATCCGGGACAGCCTCTGGGGCCAACGTCCGGACTTTC. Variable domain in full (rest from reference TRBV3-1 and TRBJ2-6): DTAVSQTPKYLVTQMGNDKSIKCEQNLGHDTMYWYKQDSKKFLKIMFSYNNKELIINETVPNRFSPKSPDKAHLNLHINSLELGDSAVYFCASSPSGTASGANVRTFGAGSRLTVL.

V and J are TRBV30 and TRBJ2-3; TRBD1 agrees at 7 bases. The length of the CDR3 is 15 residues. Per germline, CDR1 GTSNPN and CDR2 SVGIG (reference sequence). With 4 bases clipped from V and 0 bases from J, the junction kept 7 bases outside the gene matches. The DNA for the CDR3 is TGTGCCTGGAATGGACAGGCCGCTAGCACAGATACGCAGTATTTT. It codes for CAWNGQAASTDTQYF.

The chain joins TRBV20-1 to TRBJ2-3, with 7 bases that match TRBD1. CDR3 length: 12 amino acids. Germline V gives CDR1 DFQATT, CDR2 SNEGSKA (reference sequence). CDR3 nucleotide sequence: TGCAGGGCTCAGGGGGGCACAGATACGCAGTATTTT. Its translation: CRAQGGTDTQYF.

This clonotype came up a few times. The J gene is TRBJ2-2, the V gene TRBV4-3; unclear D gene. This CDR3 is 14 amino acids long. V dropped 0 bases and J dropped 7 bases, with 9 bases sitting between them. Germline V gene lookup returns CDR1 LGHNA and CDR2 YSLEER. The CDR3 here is CASSQDRVVGELFF. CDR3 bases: TGCGCCAGCAGCCAAGATCGGGTGGTCGGGGAGCTGTTTTTT.

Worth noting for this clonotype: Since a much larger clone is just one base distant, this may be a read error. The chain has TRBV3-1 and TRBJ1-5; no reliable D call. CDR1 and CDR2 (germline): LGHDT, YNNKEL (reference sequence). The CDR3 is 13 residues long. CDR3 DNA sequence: TGTGCCGGCAGCCCGGGGAGGCGGCAGCCCCAGCATTTT. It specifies CAGSPGRRQPQHF. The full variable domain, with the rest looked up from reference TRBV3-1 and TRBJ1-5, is DTAVSQTPKYLVTQMGNDKSIKCEQNLGHDTMYWYKQDSKKFLKIMFSYNNKELIINETVPNRFSPKSPDKAHLNLHINSLELGDSAVYFCAGSPGRRQPQHFGDGTRLSIL.

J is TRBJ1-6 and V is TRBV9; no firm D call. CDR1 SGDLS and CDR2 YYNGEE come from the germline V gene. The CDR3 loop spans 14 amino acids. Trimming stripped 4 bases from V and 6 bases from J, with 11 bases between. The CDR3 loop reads CASSPSRLNSPLHF. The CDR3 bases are TGTGCCAGCAGCCCGTCAAGGCTTAATTCACCCCTCCACTTT.

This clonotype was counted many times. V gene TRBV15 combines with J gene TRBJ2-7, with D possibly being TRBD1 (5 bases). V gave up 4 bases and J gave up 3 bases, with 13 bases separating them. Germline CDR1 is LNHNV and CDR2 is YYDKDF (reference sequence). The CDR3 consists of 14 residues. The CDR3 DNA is TGTGCCACCAGCACCGCAGGGTCTCACTACGAGCAGTACTTC. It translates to CATSTAGSHYEQYF.

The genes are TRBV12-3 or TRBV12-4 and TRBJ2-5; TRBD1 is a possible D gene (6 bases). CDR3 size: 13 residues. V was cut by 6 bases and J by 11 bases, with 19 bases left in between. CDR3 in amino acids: CASSPSRGVEQYF. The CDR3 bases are TGTGCCAGCAGCCCCAGCAGGGGCGTTGAGCAGTACTTC.

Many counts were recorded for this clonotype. In nucleotides, the CDR3 is TGCAGCGTTGGACAGCATGCGGGGGTACAAGAGACCCAGTACTTC. Translating gives CSVGQHAGVQETQYF. The chain links TRBV29-1 to TRBJ2-5; 7 bases are a match to TRBD2. Germline trimming cut 4 bases from V and 2 bases from J; bases unmatched to any gene: 10. This CDR3 has 15 amino acids. Germline CDR1 is SQVTM and CDR2 is ANQGSEA.

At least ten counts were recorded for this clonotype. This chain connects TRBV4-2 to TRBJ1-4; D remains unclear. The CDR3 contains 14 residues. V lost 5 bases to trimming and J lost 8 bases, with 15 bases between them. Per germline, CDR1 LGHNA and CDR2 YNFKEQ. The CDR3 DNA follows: TGTGCCAGCAGCGCAGAGACCCTTGGGGAAAAACTGTTTTTT. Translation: CASSAETLGEKLFF.

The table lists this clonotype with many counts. The CDR3 loop reads CASSLDRRSGAATSGGPTDTQYF. The CDR3 DNA follows: TGTGCCAGCAGCTTAGATCGCCGGTCGGGAGCCGCGACTAGCGGGGGGCCCACAGATACGCAGTATTTT. The chain is built from TRBV11-2 and TRBJ2-3, with TRBD2 matching over 13 bases. CDR3 length equals 23 residues. J gave up 2 bases and V 0 bases, and 20 bases lay outside the gene matches. Germline values: CDR1 SGHAT, CDR2 FQNNGV. Full variable domain (missing parts from reference TRBV11-2 and TRBJ2-3): EAGVAQSPRYKIIEKRQSVAFWCNPISGHATLYWYQQILGQGPKLLIQFQNNGVVDDSQLPKDRFSAERLKGVDSTLKIQPAKLEDSAVYLCASSLDRRSGAATSGGPTDTQYFGPGTRLTVL.

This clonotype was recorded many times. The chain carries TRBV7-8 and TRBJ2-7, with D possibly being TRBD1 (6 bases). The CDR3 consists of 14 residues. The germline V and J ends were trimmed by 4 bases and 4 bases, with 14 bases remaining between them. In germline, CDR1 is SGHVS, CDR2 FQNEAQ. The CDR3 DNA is TGTGCCAGCAGCTCCCCTGGGGGCTTTTACGAGCAGTACTTC. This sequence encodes CASSSPGGFYEQYF.

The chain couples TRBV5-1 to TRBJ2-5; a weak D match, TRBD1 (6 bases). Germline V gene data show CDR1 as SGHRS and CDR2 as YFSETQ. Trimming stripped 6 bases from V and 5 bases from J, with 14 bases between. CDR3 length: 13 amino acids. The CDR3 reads CASKVTGKETQYF. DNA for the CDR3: TGCGCCAGCAAGGTGACAGGAAAGGAGACCCAGTACTTC.

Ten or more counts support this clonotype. The CDR3 DNA follows: TGTGCCAGCCGATACGGGATGAACACTGAAGCTTTCTTT. It specifies CASRYGMNTEAFF. The genes are TRBV25-1 and TRBJ1-1; D uncertain. Per the germline V gene, CDR1 is MGHDK and CDR2 is SYGVNS. The CDR3 runs 13 residues. Between the trimmed V and J ends, which lost 8 bases and 0 bases, there was a span of 10 bases.

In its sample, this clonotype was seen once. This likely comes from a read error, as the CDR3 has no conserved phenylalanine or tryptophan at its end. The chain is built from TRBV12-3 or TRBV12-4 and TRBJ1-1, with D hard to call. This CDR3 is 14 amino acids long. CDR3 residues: CASSPLQRNTGAFC. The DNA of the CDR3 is TGTGCCAGCAGTCCTCTCCAGAGGAACACTGGAGCTTTCTGT.

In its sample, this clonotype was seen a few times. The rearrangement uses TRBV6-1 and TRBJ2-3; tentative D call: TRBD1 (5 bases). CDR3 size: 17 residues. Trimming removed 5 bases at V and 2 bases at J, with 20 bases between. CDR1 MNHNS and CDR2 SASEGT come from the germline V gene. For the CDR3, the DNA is TGTGCCAGCAGTCGACGCCAGGGTGGTGGCTACACAGATACGCAGTATTTT. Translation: CASSRRQGGGYTDTQYF.

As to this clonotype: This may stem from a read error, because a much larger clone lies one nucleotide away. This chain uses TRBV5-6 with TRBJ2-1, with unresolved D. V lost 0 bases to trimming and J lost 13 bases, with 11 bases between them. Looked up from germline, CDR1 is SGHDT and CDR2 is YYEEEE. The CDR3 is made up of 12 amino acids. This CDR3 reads CASSLGTTTQFF. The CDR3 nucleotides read TGTGCCAGCAGCTTGGGTACGACGACCCAGTTCTTC.

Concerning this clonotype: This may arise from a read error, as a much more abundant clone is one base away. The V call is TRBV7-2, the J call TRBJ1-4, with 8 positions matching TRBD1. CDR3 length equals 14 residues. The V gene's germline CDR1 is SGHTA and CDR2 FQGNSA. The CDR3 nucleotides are TGTGCCAGCAGCTTGACAGGGGAGGGAGAAAAACTGGTTTTT. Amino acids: CASSLTGEGEKLVF.

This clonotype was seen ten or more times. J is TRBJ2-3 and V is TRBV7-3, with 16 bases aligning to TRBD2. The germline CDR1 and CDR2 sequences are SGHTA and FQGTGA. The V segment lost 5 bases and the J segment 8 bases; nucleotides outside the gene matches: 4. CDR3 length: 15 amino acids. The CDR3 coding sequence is TGTGCCAGCAGCCCGGGACTAGCGGGGGGGGTTACGCAGTATTTT. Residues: CASSPGLAGGVTQYF.

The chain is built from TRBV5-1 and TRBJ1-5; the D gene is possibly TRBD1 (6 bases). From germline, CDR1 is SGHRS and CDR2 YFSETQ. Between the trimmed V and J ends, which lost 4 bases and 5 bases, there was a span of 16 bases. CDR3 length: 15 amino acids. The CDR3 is CASSPSSGGHQPQHF. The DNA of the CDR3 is TGCGCCAGCAGCCCGTCGAGTGGGGGGCATCAGCCCCAGCATTTT.